Each of the 3 T cell receptor beta chains below was sequenced from the same sample in a study of blood T cell repertoires in COVID-19. This table comes from immunoSEQ multiplex PCR, and its TCRdb copy is limited to in-frame clones, with some not included. This sample has 200,000 to 250,000 clones; 85% occur once, and the top ten carry 2% to 3%. The sample consisted of peripheral blood. These receptors were obtained from a woman in her seventies with COVID-19, enrolled during active disease.

Only one count was recorded for this clone. J is TRBJ1-2 and V is TRBV2; D is uncertain. CDR1 SNHLY and CDR2 FYNNEI come from the germline V gene. V lost 4 bases and J lost 1, with 13 bases in between. CDR3 length: 15 amino acids. CDR3: CASSVTQINNYGYTF. DNA for the CDR3: TGTGCCAGCAGTGTTACCCAGATCAATAACTATGGCTACACCTTC. The full variable domain, completed using reference TRBV2 and TRBJ1-2, is EPEVTQTPSHQVTQMGQEVILRCVPISNHLYFYWYRQILGQKVEFLVSFYNNEISEKSEIFDDQFSVERPDGSNFTLKIRSTKLEDSAMYFCASSVTQINNYGYTFGSGTRLTVV.

The rearrangement joins TRBV9 to TRBJ2-5; 7 positions match TRBD2. CDR3 length: 16 residues. With V trimmed by 2 bases and J by 1 base, 8 bases remained unmatched. Germline CDR1 and CDR2: SGDLS and YYNGEE. DNA of the CDR3: TGTGCCAGCAGCGTCGGGGCCGGGGGGACCCAAGAGACCCAGTACTTC. Residues: CASSVGAGGTQETQYF. Variable domain in full (rest from reference TRBV9 and TRBJ2-5): DSGVTQTPKHLITATGQRVTLRCSPRSGDLSVYWYQQSLDQGLQFLIQYYNGEERAKGNILERFSAQQFPDLHSELNLSSLELGDSALYFCASSVGAGGTQETQYFGPGTRLLVL.

The rearrangement joins TRBV11-2 to TRBJ1-3; D uncertain. CDR3 length: 16 residues. Germline lookup yields CDR1 SGHAT and CDR2 FQNNGV. V dropped 5 bases and J dropped 3 bases, with 17 bases sitting between them. Here the CDR3 DNA reads TGTGCCAGCAGCCCCCAATCGGTGGGCTTTGGAAACACCATATATTTT. Translation gives CASSPQSVGFGNTIYF.